This is a list of T cell receptor beta chains from one sample in a study of OX40 agonist ivuxolimab in advanced cancers. Here immunoSEQ multiplex PCR was the method, and the copy in TCRdb shows in-frame clones only, minus some. This sample yields 65,000 to 100,000 clones, of which 91% are seen a single time; around 7% belongs to the top ten. Specimen: CD4+ or CD8+ T cells sorted from blood, collected in a trial of the OX40 agonist ivuxolimab. The receptors originated from an adult with an advanced solid tumor such as melanoma, head and neck, liver or kidney cancer. The CDR3 runs from the conserved cysteine through the conserved F or W. Each record gives: CDR3 protein, V gene.

CDR3 protein: CASRTTGGGTEAFF
V gene: TRBV19

CDR3 protein: CASGLVARGHEAFF
V gene: TRBV12-5

CDR3 protein: CASSLEGGSNQPQHF
V gene: TRBV5-1

CDR3 protein: CAWSPRGNQPQHF
V gene: TRBV30

CDR3 protein: CASSKQSGANVLTF
V gene: TRBV19

CDR3 protein: CASSLDGGNDRRIF
V gene: TRBV7-8

CDR3 protein: CASSQDFAGNTEAFF
V gene: TRBV14

CDR3 protein: CASSLANGAFSPQHF
V gene: TRBV28

CDR3 protein: CASSARLAGGGEQFF
V gene: TRBV2

CDR3 protein: CASSPPGQFYEQYF
V gene: TRBV5-1

CDR3 protein: CASSLAAGSPTDTQYF
V gene: TRBV5-1

CDR3 protein: CASSENNRSQSRANVLTF
V gene: TRBV7-4

CDR3 protein: CASSPPSSLGYGYTF
V gene: TRBV18

CDR3 protein: CASSPMGLAGGETQYF
V gene: TRBV18

CDR3 protein: CASSRAPAGNREQYF
V gene: TRBV6-6

CDR3 protein: CAWTRSRTGVLSGETQYF
V gene: TRBV30

CDR3 protein: CASSYSRSPYEQYF
V gene: TRBV6-5

CDR3 protein: CASSLEIDTQYF
V gene: TRBV7-9

CDR3 protein: CASSDRYEQYF
V gene: TRBV6-1

CDR3 protein: CASSYSYRGTEAFF
V gene: TRBV6-5

CDR3 protein: CASSVGLHLETQYF
V gene: TRBV9

CDR3 protein: CASSPLDAGVAGANVLTF
V gene: TRBV18

CDR3 protein: CASSAGQGPRETQYF
V gene: TRBV10-1

CDR3 protein: CASSLTGTRGDEQFF
V gene: TRBV7-3

CDR3 protein: CASSTGTGGLGETQYF
V gene: TRBV5-1

CDR3 protein: CASSSERTDTQYF
V gene: TRBV5-6

CDR3 protein: CASRPGTFGSYEQYF
V gene: TRBV28

CDR3 protein: CASSREGSTQYF
V gene: TRBV9

CDR3 protein: CASSPGPLGGAAQYF
V gene: TRBV13

CDR3 protein: CASSVQMNTEAFF
V gene: TRBV9

CDR3 protein: CASRAIGRRGGETQYF
V gene: TRBV28

CDR3 protein: CAWAGGGGTQYF
V gene: TRBV30

CDR3 protein: CASSQGARDHNEQFF
V gene: TRBV4-2

CDR3 protein: CASSLKGLAEGNTGELFF
V gene: TRBV7-6

CDR3 protein: CASRRRELQETQYF
V gene: TRBV11-2

CDR3 protein: CASSRQDYEAFF
V gene: TRBV5-4

CDR3 protein: CASSMEAGGRRGEQFF
V gene: TRBV19

CDR3 protein: CASSEEGGTDTQYF
V gene: TRBV2

CDR3 protein: CASSPGQGGEKLFF
V gene: TRBV7-9

CDR3 protein: CASSLGTTNTEAFF
V gene: TRBV5-1

CDR3 protein: CASSQGFNYGYTF
V gene: TRBV10-2

CDR3 protein: CASSYSRQGWQPQHF
V gene: TRBV6-5